The 3 T cell receptor beta chains below were found in one sample sequenced in a study of cytomegalovirus exposure and HLA in healthy donors. The PCR was carried out with 60 Vbeta primers and 13 Jbeta primers. Data came from immunoSEQ multiplex PCR; TCRdb stores just in-frame clones and leaves some out. Of roughly 190,000 clones in the sample, around 83% were seen once. The sequenced sample consisted of PBMCs. The receptors derive from a man aged 35 to 55 in good health and CMV-seropositive.

The gene calls are TRBV19 and TRBJ1-5, with TRBD1 matching 8 bases. CDR3 length: 14 residues. V lost 0 bases to trimming and J lost 7 bases; unmatched junction nucleotides: 2. From germline, CDR1 is LNHDA and CDR2 SQIVND (reference sequence). DNA of the CDR3: TGTGCCAGTAGTATAGAGACAGGGGACCAGCCCCAGCATTTT. Residues: CASSIETGDQPQHF.

The chain recombines TRBV27 with TRBJ1-2; D perhaps matches TRBD1 (6 bases). The CDR3 totals 18 residues. In germline, CDR1 is MNHEY, CDR2 SMNVEV (reference sequence). V shed 4 bases and J shed 1 base, with 22 bases lying between them. CDR3 protein: CASSYSTGNSRHNYGYTF. The CDR3 DNA is TGTGCCAGCAGTTACTCTACAGGGAACTCAAGACATAACTATGGCTACACCTTC.

The rearrangement joins TRBV19 to TRBJ1-2; D is undetermined. The V end lost 3 bases, the J end lost 8 bases, and 19 bases lay between the germline ends. The CDR3 runs 15 residues. Germline-derived CDR1 and CDR2 are LNHDA and SQIVND (reference sequence). The chain's CDR3 is CASSIMNALAGGYTF. CDR3 in DNA: TGTGCCAGTAGTATTATGAATGCCCTGGCAGGCGGCTACACCTTC.